Shown below are 8 T cell receptor beta chains from a single sample sequenced in a study of blood T cell repertoires in COVID-19 (dated by TCRdb to 2020 to 2021). Library creation used the immunoSEQ multiplex PCR assay. TCRdb carries this immuneACCESS record with in-frame sequences only. Its versions omit some clonotypes, under half of them owing to an unresolved V gene in the studies checked, with the rest unexplained. Here the sample has 110,000 to 150,000 clones; 75% to 85% occur a single time. The leading ten clones occupy less than 3% of the sample. The sample was peripheral blood. The receptors shown here come from a man aged 50 to 59 with acute or convalescent COVID-19.

The chain has TRBV3-1 (or the pseudogene TRBV3-2) and TRBJ2-1, with D unclear. Germline loops: CDR1 LGHDT, CDR2 YNNKEL (reference sequence). The CDR3 is made up of 12 amino acids. V shed 1 base and J shed 5 bases, with 3 bases lying between them. CDR3 loop: CASSQVNNEQFF. Written as DNA, the CDR3 is TGTGCCAGCAGCCAAGTCAACAATGAGCAGTTCTTC.

In its sample, this clone was seen a few times. The rearrangement uses TRBV7-8 and TRBJ1-4; D is unclear. V dropped 4 bases and J dropped 0 bases, with 21 bases sitting between them. The CDR3 sequence is 19 residues long. Germline V gene data show CDR1 as SGHVS and CDR2 as FQNEAQ. CDR3 sequence (DNA): TGTGCCAGCAGCTCCCACTGGGCGGGAAGACTATCAACTAATGAAAAACTGTTTTTT. Translating it yields CASSSHWAGRLSTNEKLFF.

J is TRBJ1-6 and V is TRBV6-5; TRBD1 agrees at 7 bases. V shed 8 bases and J 14 bases; nucleotides not matched to a gene: 12. Germline-derived CDR1 and CDR2 are MNHEY and SVGAGI. The CDR3 has 13 residues. The CDR3 here is CASLSSSQGALHF. The DNA for the CDR3 is TGTGCCAGCCTTAGTTCGAGCCAGGGGGCCCTCCACTTT.

The rearrangement links TRBV28 to TRBJ2-7, with D possibly matching TRBD2 (5 bases). The V gene lost 3 bases and the J gene lost 3 bases, with 6 bases spanning the gap. The CDR3 consists of 12 residues. Germline V gives CDR1 MDHEN, CDR2 SYDVKM. CDR3 region: CASSFGDYEQYF. In DNA form, the CDR3 reads TGTGCCAGCAGTTTCGGGGACTACGAGCAGTACTTC.

The V and J genes are TRBV24-1 and TRBJ2-1; 8 positions agree with TRBD1. In germline, CDR1 is KGHDR, CDR2 SFDVKD. The CDR3 is 16 amino acids. V dropped 9 bases and J dropped 0; count of bases not matched to a gene: 9. Here the CDR3 DNA reads TGTGCCACCGTTAAAGACAGGGGCGCCTCCTACAATGAGCAGTTCTTC. Translating it yields CATVKDRGASYNEQFF.

This clone was counted a single time. The gene calls are TRBV4-2 and TRBJ2-7, with 7 positions matching TRBD1. V shed 3 bases and J 0 bases; nucleotides not matched to a gene: 5. This CDR3 is built from 15 residues. Germline CDR1 LGHNA, CDR2 YNFKEQ. DNA of the CDR3: TGTGCCAGCAGCCAGGGTTGGGACAGCTCCTACGAGCAGTACTTC. It encodes CASSQGWDSSYEQYF.

Note on this clone: Other DNA variants within this sample encode the same CDR3. The genes are TRBV24-1 and TRBJ2-5; TRBD2 aligns across 7 bases. Germline V gives CDR1 KGHDR, CDR2 SFDVKD. Trimming removed 1 base from V and 4 bases from J; junction bases left unmatched: 2. The CDR3 is made up of 14 amino acids. The CDR3 sequence is CATSDFGGRETQYF. The CDR3 region has the DNA TGTGCCACCAGTGATTTTGGCGGGAGAGAGACCCAGTACTTC.

This clone was seen a few times. V usage is TRBV5-1 and J usage is TRBJ1-2, with 7 nucleotides matching TRBD1. Germline V lookup: CDR1 SGHRS, CDR2 YFSETQ. J gave up 2 bases and V 4 bases, and 5 bases lay outside the gene matches. This CDR3 is built from 14 residues. CDR3 sequence (DNA): TGCGCCAGCAGCATTAGGGGGCAAAACTATGGCTACACCTTC. Its protein is CASSIRGQNYGYTF.